This TCR beta chain stems from a study of blood T cell repertoires in COVID-19 (dated by TCRdb to the early 2020s). For the study in its entirety: Recovered participants in ImmuneRACE Cohort 3 were defined as having two consecutive negative NP/OP PCR tests, clearance from a healthcare professional, or resolution of symptoms. Samples covering the acute and convalescent phases of COVID-19 were provided by collaborators in the United States, Italy and Spain. The prospective study material was composed of cDNA or gDNA derived from T cells, B-cell-depleted T cells, or PBMCs. The dataset comprised deeply sampled blood TCRbeta repertoires from subjects exposed to, actively infected with, or recovered from COVID-19. The repertoires were made available in a free public database intended to serve as a resource for research on the immune response to SARS-CoV-2. The samples were drawn from two sources: the first 160 participants of the ongoing ImmuneRACE study, and over 1,000 subjects contributed by 6 global collaborators. Sample metadata almost always included a de-identified subject ID, COVID-19 status, age in years and sex. HLA class I and class II types, where available, came from metadata supplied by the sample provider rather than from assay-based typing.

What the authors observed across the whole study: Clinical and demographic metadata were provided uncurated, with the amount varying by source and participant.

Trimming takes 4 bases off V and 1 base off J; junction bases not matched to a gene: 4. Including cysteine and phenylalanine, the CDR3 has 17 amino acids. Left in the record is the CDR3 DNA by itself, 51 bases read in frame from the first base. CDR1 is given as SNHLY and CDR2 as FYNNEI, both from the germline V gene. In the prospective study, participants were about 18 to 100 years old, resided in around 25 geographic areas of the United States, and were enrolled through a virtual design. In the prospective study, participants were assigned to cohorts based on the clinical history participants reported in a screening survey and a study questionnaire. In the prospective study, whole blood, serum and a nasopharyngeal or oropharyngeal swab were collected from each participant by mobile phlebotomists. Participants in the prospective study had the option to provide additional blood draws and questionnaires over a roughly 2-month period. Blood samples from the prospective study were shipped frozen or at room temperature prior to DNA extraction.

With respect to this clone: Its antigen remains undetermined. Per-nucleotide qualities are absent, and no much larger clonotype sits a single base away.

TCRbeta CDR3 regions were amplified from genomic DNA using the immunoSEQ Assay, a bias-controlled multiplex PCR. The authors processed their data as follows. Nucleated cell counts per sample were estimated from amplification of reference gene primers within the assay. To quantify the absolute abundance of each unique TCRbeta CDR3 rearrangement, sequence reads were collapsed and filtered. For each sample, productive Simpson clonality was calculated as the square root of Simpson's diversity index across productive rearrangements. Entries here come from immuneACCESS through TCRdb and include only in-frame sequences with V and J called. Some clones fail to appear in such tables; in the studies checked, an unresolved V gene covers under half of the shortfall, and the cause of the remainder is unknown. V and J calls and clone size follow that table, whereas D and trimming were derived from the DNA. Across this sample there are hundreds of thousands of clones, with 85% to 90% seen only once. The ten biggest clones cover 3% to 3.5% of the sample.

Sequencing was done on a sample of PBMCs or T cells enriched from blood (not recorded which). In this chain, TRBV2 is recombined with TRBJ2-5; 15 bases in the middle match TRBD2. This clonotype was obtained from a woman between 45 and 60 years old in a cohort exposed to, infected with or recovered from COVID-19 (not recorded which). The encoded CDR3 is CASSGGTSGGPQETQYF. At the DNA level, the sequence is TGTGCCAGCAGTGGAGGGACTAGCGGGGGGCCCCAAGAGACCCAGTACTTC.